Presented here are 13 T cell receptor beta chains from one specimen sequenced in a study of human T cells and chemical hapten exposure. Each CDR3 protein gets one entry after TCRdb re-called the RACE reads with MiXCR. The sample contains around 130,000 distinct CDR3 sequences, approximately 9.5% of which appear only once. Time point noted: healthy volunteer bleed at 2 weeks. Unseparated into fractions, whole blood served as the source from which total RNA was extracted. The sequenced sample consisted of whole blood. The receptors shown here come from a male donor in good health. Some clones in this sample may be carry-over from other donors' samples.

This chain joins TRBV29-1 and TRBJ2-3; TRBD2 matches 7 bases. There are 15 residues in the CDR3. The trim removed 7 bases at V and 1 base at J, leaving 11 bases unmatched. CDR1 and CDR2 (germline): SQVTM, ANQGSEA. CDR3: CSATPSGGGTDTQYF. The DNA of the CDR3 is TGCAGCGCCACTCCTAGCGGAGGAGGCACAGATACGCAGTATTTT.

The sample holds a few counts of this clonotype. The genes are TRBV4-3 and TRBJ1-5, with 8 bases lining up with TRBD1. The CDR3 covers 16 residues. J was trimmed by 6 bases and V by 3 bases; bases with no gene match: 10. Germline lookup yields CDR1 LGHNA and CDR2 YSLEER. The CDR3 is CASSQSRQGRGQPQHF. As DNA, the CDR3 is TGCGCCAGCAGCCAGAGTAGACAGGGGAGGGGTCAGCCCCAGCATTTT.

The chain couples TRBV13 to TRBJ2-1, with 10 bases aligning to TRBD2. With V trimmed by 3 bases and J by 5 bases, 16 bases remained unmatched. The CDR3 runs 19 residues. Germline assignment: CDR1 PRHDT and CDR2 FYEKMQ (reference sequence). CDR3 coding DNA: TGTGCCAGCAGCTTCTTAACCGCTAGACTAGCGGGTGGAGACAATGAGCAGTTCTTC. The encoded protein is CASSFLTARLAGGDNEQFF.

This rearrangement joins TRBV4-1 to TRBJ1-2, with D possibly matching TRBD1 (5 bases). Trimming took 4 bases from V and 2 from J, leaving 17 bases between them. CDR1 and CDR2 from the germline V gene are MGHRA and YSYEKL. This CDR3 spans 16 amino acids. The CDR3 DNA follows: TGCGCCAGCAGCCCATTAAGGGGTTCGGGAAACTATGGCTACACCTTC. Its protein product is CASSPLRGSGNYGYTF.

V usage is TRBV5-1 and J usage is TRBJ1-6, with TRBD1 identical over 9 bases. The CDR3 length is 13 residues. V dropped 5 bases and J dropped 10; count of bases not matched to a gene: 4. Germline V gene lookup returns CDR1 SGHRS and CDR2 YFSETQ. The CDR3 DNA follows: TGCGCCAGCAGAGAGACAGGGGGATCACCCCTCCACTTT. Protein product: CASRETGGSPLHF.

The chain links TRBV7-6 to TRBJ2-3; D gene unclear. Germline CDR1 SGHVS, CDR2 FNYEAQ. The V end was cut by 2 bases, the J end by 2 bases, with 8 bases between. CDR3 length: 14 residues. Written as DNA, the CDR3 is TGTGCCAGCAGCTTAAAGTCGGTCACAGATACGCAGTATTTT. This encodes CASSLKSVTDTQYF. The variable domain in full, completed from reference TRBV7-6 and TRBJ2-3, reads GAGVSQSPRYKVTKRGQDVALRCDPISGHVSLYWYRQALGQGPEFLTYFNYEAQQDKSGLPNDRFSAERPEGSISTLTIQRTEQRDSAMYRCASSLKSVTDTQYFGPGTRLTVL.

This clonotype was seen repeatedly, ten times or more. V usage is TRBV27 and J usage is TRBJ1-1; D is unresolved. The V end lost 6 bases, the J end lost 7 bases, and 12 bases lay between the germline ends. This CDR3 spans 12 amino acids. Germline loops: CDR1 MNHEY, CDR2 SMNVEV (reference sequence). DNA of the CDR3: TGTGCCAGCAGGTTGGGTGGCGGTGAAGCTTTCTTT. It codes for CASRLGGGEAFF.

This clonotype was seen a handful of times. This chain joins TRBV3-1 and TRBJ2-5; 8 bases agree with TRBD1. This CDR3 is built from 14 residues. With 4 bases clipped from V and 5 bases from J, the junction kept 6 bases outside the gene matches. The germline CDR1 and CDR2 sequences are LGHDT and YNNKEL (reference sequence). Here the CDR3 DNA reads TGTGCCAGCAGCCGAGGGACAGGCCGGGAGACCCAGTACTTC. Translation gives CASSRGTGRETQYF.

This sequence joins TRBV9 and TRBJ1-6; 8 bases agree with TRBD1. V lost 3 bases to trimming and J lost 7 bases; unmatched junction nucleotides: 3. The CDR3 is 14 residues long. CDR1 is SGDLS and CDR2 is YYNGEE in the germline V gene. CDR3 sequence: CASSAGTGNSPLHF. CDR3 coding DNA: TGTGCCAGCAGCGCGGGGACAGGAAATTCACCCCTCCACTTT.

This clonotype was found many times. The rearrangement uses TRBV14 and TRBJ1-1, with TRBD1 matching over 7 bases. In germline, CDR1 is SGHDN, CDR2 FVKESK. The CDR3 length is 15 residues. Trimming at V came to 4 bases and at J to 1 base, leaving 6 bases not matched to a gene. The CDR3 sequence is CASSRVNRGNTEAFF. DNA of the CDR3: TGTGCCAGCAGCCGAGTCAACAGGGGGAACACTGAAGCTTTCTTT.

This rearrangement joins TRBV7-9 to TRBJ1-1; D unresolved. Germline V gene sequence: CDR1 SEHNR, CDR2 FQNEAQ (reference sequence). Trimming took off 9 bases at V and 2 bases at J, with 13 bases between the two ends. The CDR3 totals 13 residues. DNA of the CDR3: TGTGCCAGTTGTTTCGAGGGTAACACTGAAGCTTTCTTT. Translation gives CASCFEGNTEAFF. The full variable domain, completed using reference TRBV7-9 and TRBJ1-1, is DTGVSQNPRHKITKRGQNVTFRCDPISEHNRLYWYRQTLGQGPEFLTYFQNEAQLEKSRLLSDRFSAERPKGSFSTLEIQRTEQGDSAMYLCASCFEGNTEAFFGQGTRLTVV.

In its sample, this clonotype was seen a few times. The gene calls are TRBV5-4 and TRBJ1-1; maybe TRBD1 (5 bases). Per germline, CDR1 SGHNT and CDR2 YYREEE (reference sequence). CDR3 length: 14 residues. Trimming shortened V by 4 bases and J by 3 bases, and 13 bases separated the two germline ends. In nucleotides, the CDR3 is TGTGCCAGCAGCCTATGGGGCAGGGACACTGAAGCTTTCTTT. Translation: CASSLWGRDTEAFF.

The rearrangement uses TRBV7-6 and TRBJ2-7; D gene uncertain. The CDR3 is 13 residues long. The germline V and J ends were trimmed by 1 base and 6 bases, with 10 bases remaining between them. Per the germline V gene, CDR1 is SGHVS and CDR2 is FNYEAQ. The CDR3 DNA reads TGTGCCAGCAGCTTAGGTGAGGCTACCGAGCAGTACTTC. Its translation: CASSLGEATEQYF.